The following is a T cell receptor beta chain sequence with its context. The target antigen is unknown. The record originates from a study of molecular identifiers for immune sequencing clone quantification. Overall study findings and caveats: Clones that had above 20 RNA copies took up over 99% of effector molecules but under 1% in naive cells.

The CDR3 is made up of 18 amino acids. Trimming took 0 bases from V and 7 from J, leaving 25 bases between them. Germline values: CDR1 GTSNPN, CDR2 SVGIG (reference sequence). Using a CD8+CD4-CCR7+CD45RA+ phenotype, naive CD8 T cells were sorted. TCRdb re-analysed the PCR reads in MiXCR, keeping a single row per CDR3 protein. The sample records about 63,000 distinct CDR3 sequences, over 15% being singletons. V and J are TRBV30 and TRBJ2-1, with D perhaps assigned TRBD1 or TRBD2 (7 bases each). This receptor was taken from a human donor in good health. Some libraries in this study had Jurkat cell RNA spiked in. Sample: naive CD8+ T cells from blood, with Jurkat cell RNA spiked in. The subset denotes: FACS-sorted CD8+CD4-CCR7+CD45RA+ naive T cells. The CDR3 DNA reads TGTGCCTGGAGTGTGGAAGGGGGCGGGAGTACTACGGGGAATGAGCAGTTCTTC. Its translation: CAWSVEGGGSTTGNEQFF.